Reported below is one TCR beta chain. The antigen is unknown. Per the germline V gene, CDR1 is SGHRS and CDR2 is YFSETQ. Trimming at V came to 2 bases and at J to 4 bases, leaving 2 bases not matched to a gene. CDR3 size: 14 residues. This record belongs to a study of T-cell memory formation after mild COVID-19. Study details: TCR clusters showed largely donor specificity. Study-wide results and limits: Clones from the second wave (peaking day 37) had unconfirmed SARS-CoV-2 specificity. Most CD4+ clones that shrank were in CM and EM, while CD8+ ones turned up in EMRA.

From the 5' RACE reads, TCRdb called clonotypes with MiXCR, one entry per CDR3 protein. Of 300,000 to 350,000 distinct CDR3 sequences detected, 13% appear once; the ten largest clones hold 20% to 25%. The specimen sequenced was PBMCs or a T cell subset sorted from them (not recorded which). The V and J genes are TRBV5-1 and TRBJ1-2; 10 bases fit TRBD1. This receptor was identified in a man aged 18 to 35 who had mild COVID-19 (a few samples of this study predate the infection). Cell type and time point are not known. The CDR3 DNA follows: TGCGCCAGCAGCTTTGGGACAGGGGTCTATGGCTACACCTTC. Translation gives CASSFGTGVYGYTF.